The 25 T cell receptor beta chains listed next were all sequenced from one sample in a study of T cell responses to AZD1222 COVID-19 vaccine. Sequencing was performed with immunoSEQ multiplex PCR; in TCRdb, only in-frame clones are kept and a portion is missing. In the table there are 100,000 or so clones, 70% to 90% of which are singletons. The input for sequencing was peripheral blood, taken on day 0 of AZD1222 vaccination. Receptors originate from an adult in good health.

In DNA, the CDR3 is TGCGCCAGCAGCCAACTTATCGGGACAGGAGATGGCTACACCTTC. Translation gives CASSQLIGTGDGYTF. V usage is TRBV4-3 and J usage is TRBJ1-2; 8 nucleotides align to TRBD1. The germline gives CDR1 LGHNA, CDR2 YSLEER. The junction had 8 bases not matched to a gene; V was cut back by 2 bases and J by 6 bases. This CDR3 has 15 residues.

The V gene is TRBV6-2 or TRBV6-3, the J gene TRBJ1-2, with D perhaps TRBD1 (6 bases). The germline V gene encodes CDR1 MNHEY and CDR2 SVGEGT. V lost 6 bases and J lost 4, with 15 bases in between. The CDR3 length is 14 residues. The CDR3 nucleotides read TGTGCCAGCAGCCTACAGGGTTCGAGCTATGGCTACACCTTC. Residues: CASSLQGSSYGYTF.

The genes are TRBV18 and TRBJ1-5, with D possibly being TRBD1 (5 bases). In germline, CDR1 is KGHSH, CDR2 LQKENI. This CDR3 contains 16 residues. V was trimmed by 0 bases and J by 4 bases, leaving 13 bases between them. CDR3 DNA: TGTGCCAGCTCACCACCAGGGGCAGGGAGAAATCAGCCCCAGCATTTT. Its translation is CASSPPGAGRNQPQHF.

The J gene is TRBJ1-1, the V gene TRBV6-2 or TRBV6-3, with D unclear. V lost 0 bases and J 3 bases, leaving 14 bases between the germline ends. Germline V CDR1 and CDR2: MNHEY, SVGEGT. This CDR3 comprises 16 residues. CDR3 DNA sequence: TGTGCCAGCAGTTACTCGATAAGGGTAGCGGACACTGAAGCTTTCTTT. Translation gives CASSYSIRVADTEAFF.

The rearrangement joins TRBV7-8 to TRBJ1-5, with D unresolved. CDR1 is SGHVS, CDR2 FQNEAQ, per germline. This CDR3 comprises 18 residues. The V end lost 1 base, the J end lost 1 base, and 17 bases lay between the germline ends. CDR3 bases: TGTGCCAGCAGCTTAGAGGGCAGAAAGGGTGGGAGCAATCAGCCCCAGCATTTT. Its translation is CASSLEGRKGGSNQPQHF.

The chain recombines TRBV7-6 with TRBJ2-2, with 8 bases aligning to TRBD2. CDR1 SGHVS and CDR2 FNYEAQ come from the germline V gene. The CDR3 extends over 15 amino acids. J was trimmed by 6 bases and V by 5 bases; bases with no gene match: 8. This chain's CDR3 is CASSRPSGSSGELFF. CDR3 coding DNA: TGTGCCAGCAGCCGCCCCAGCGGGAGCTCCGGGGAGCTGTTTTTT. The entire variable domain, with the rest obtained from reference TRBV7-6 and TRBJ2-2, is as follows: GAGVSQSPRYKVTKRGQDVALRCDPISGHVSLYWYRQALGQGPEFLTYFNYEAQQDKSGLPNDRFSAERPEGSISTLTIQRTEQRDSAMYRCASSRPSGSSGELFFGEGSRLTVL.

The V gene is TRBV6-2 or TRBV6-3, the J gene TRBJ2-7; D gene ambiguous. The CDR3 extends over 12 amino acids. V was trimmed by 6 bases and J by 6 bases, leaving 12 bases between them. Germline V CDR1 and CDR2: MNHEY, SVGEGT. The CDR3 spells CASSPDRSEQYV. CDR3 bases: TGTGCCAGCAGCCCTGACCGGTCCGAGCAGTACGTC.

The gene calls are TRBV7-2 and TRBJ2-3; 7 positions agree with TRBD1. The CDR3 covers 15 residues. The germline V gene has CDR1 SGHTA and CDR2 FQGNSA. The V segment lost 4 bases and the J segment 8 bases; nucleotides outside the gene matches: 12. The CDR3 DNA reads as TGTGCCAGCAGCTCTTTATCACGCCCAGGGGGTACGCAGTATTTT. It is translated as CASSSLSRPGGTQYF.

V and J are TRBV7-2 and TRBJ1-5; D gene unclear. CDR3 length: 14 amino acids. V was cut by 5 bases and J by 1 base, with 9 bases left in between. Germline V lookup: CDR1 SGHTA, CDR2 FQGNSA. The CDR3 here is CASSPRWSNQPQHF. The CDR3 bases are TGTGCCAGCAGCCCACGGTGGAGCAATCAGCCCCAGCATTTT.

The chain employs TRBV11-3 and TRBJ1-6, with a tentative D call TRBD1 (5 bases). V lost 1 base, J lost 7 bases, and 11 bases lay in between. The CDR3 covers 15 residues. Germline loops: CDR1 SGHNT, CDR2 YENEEA. The CDR3 nucleotides read TGTGCCAGCAGCTTAGCAGGACATCAAAATTCACCCCTCCACTTT. This encodes CASSLAGHQNSPLHF.

J is TRBJ1-6 and V is TRBV3-1 (or the pseudogene TRBV3-2); TRBD1 matches at 7 bases. Germline lookup yields CDR1 LGHDT and CDR2 YNNKEL (reference sequence). The CDR3 is made up of 16 amino acids. J was trimmed by 12 bases and V by 3 bases; bases with no gene match: 14. The CDR3 loop reads CASSQKQGTERGPLHF. CDR3 DNA sequence: TGTGCCAGCAGCCAGAAGCAAGGGACAGAGCGAGGACCCCTCCACTTT.

The chain combines TRBV19 with TRBJ1-1, with 7 positions matching TRBD1. J lost 5 bases, V lost 6 bases, and 9 bases had no gene match. The CDR3 loop spans 14 amino acids. Germline V gene data show CDR1 as LNHDA and CDR2 as SQIVND (reference sequence). CDR3 sequence (DNA): TGTGCCAGTAGCCGCACAGGGGTGGGGACTGAAGCTTTCTTT. As protein: CASSRTGVGTEAFF.

This chain joins TRBV13 and TRBJ2-2; TRBD1 is a possible D gene (8 bases). CDR1 and CDR2 (germline): PRHDT, FYEKMQ (reference sequence). The germline V and J ends were trimmed by 3 bases and 6 bases, with 14 bases remaining between them. The CDR3 consists of 15 residues. This CDR3 is CASSFRQGRAGELFF. CDR3 DNA: TGTGCCAGCAGCTTCCGACAGGGGAGGGCCGGGGAGCTGTTTTTT.

The chain uses TRBV2 and TRBJ1-5; 7 nucleotides line up with TRBD1. CDR3 length: 14 residues. Germline CDR1 and CDR2: SNHLY and FYNNEI. V was clipped by 6 bases and J by 2 bases; unmatched bases: 4. The CDR3 sequence is CASRDRVRNQPQHF. As DNA, the CDR3 is TGTGCCAGCAGAGACAGGGTGCGCAATCAGCCCCAGCATTTT.

This chain joins TRBV12-3 or TRBV12-4 and TRBJ1-6, with a possible D match to TRBD1 (6 bases). V lost 11 bases and J lost 7, with 12 bases in between. The CDR3 is made up of 12 amino acids. The CDR3, as DNA: TGTGCCGGAGCTAGGGGGAATTCACCCCTCCACTTT. It codes for CAGARGNSPLHF.

The J gene is TRBJ1-2, the V gene TRBV19; 7 bases match TRBD1. CDR1 and CDR2 (germline): LNHDA, SQIVND (reference sequence). The CDR3 sequence is 15 residues long. The junction had 8 bases not matched to a gene; V was cut back by 3 bases and J by 4 bases. CDR3 sequence: CASSIPLQGTYGYTF. The CDR3 region has the DNA TGTGCCAGTAGTATCCCGCTACAGGGGACCTATGGCTACACCTTC.

This rearrangement joins TRBV19 to TRBJ1-1; D ambiguous. Trimming pared 6 bases from V and 4 bases from J, leaving 15 bases between. The CDR3 length is 14 residues. CDR1 and CDR2 from the germline V gene are LNHDA and SQIVND (reference sequence). CDR3 region: CASSPTLDPTEAFF. The CDR3 nucleotides read TGTGCCAGTAGCCCGACTTTAGATCCCACTGAAGCTTTCTTT.

The chain links TRBV9 to TRBJ2-7, with TRBD1 matching 7 bases. After removal of 4 bases from V and 2 bases from J, the junction contained 12 bases not matched to a gene. CDR3 length: 16 amino acids. Germline V gene sequence: CDR1 SGDLS, CDR2 YYNGEE. In DNA, the CDR3 is TGTGCCAGCAGCCCTCGTCCCGGGACAGATGCCTACGAGCAGTACTTC. It translates to CASSPRPGTDAYEQYF.

The V call is TRBV5-1, the J call TRBJ1-2, with D possibly TRBD1 on 5 matching bases. V was pared by 4 bases and J by 4 bases, with 14 bases between. Germline-derived CDR1 and CDR2 are SGHRS and YFSETQ. The CDR3 length is 14 residues. CDR3 sequence (DNA): TGCGCCAGCAGCGCGGCGCAGGGTCCCTATGGCTACACCTTC. It codes for CASSAAQGPYGYTF.

The CDR3 DNA sequence: TGTGCCAGCAGTTTTAGTAGCACTGAAGCTTTCTTT. It codes for CASSFSSTEAFF. The V and J genes are TRBV2 and TRBJ1-1; D call uncertain. The length of the CDR3 is 12 residues. CDR1 is SNHLY and CDR2 is FYNNEI in the germline V gene. The ends were cut back, 5 bases at V and 4 bases at J, with 8 bases in the middle.

V and J are TRBV25-1 and TRBJ1-4, with D maybe TRBD1 (6 bases). The V gene's germline CDR1 is MGHDK and CDR2 SYGVNS. The V end was cut by 4 bases, the J end by 8 bases, with 14 bases between. The CDR3 is made up of 14 amino acids. CDR3 nucleotides: TGTGCCAGCAGTGGCGTCAGGGGTGGCGAAAAACTGTTTTTT. This encodes CASSGVRGGEKLFF.

The chain links TRBV19 to TRBJ1-1; D unclear. CDR1 is LNHDA, CDR2 SQIVND, per germline (reference sequence). The germline V and J ends were trimmed by 5 bases and 0 bases, with 10 bases remaining between them. This CDR3 region has 14 residues. The CDR3 DNA is TGTGCCAGTAGTTCCCGGGGTTTGAACACTGAAGCTTTCTTT. Translation gives CASSSRGLNTEAFF.

The chain recombines TRBV18 with TRBJ2-3, with TRBD1 matching over 10 bases. The junction had 2 bases not matched to a gene; V was cut back by 3 bases and J by 5 bases. The CDR3 is 14 residues long. CDR1 is KGHSH and CDR2 is LQKENI in the germline V gene. CDR3 nucleotides: TGTGCCAGCTCACCGACAGGGGGCAAAGATACGCAGTATTTT. Encoded protein: CASSPTGGKDTQYF.

V usage is TRBV11-2 and J usage is TRBJ1-2; weak D call: TRBD1 (5 bases). The CDR3 length is 13 residues. Per the germline V gene, CDR1 is SGHAT and CDR2 is FQNNGV. With 5 bases removed from V and 3 bases from J, the gap between germline ends came to 10 bases. As DNA, the CDR3 is TGTGCCAGCAGCCCCGGGACGGACTATGGCTACACCTTC. Residues: CASSPGTDYGYTF.

The chain has TRBV7-8 and TRBJ2-1; D is unclear. Germline V lookup: CDR1 SGHVS, CDR2 FQNEAQ. This CDR3 has 13 residues. V lost 4 bases and J lost 8, with 12 bases in between. Here the CDR3 reads CASSSPLRDEQFF. In DNA form, the CDR3 reads TGTGCCAGCAGCTCCCCCCTCCGGGATGAGCAGTTCTTC.